This T cell receptor (beta chain) is drawn from a study of cytomegalovirus exposure and HLA in healthy donors. This clone was seen a few times. Germline CDR1 reads MGHRA; CDR2 reads YSYEKL. The V gene lost 3 bases and the J gene lost 0 bases, with 13 bases spanning the gap. The CDR3 extends over 16 amino acids. In the PCR, 60 Vbeta and 13 Jbeta primers were used. Here immunoSEQ multiplex PCR was the method, and the copy in TCRdb shows in-frame clones only, minus some. The table lists around 150,000 clones, roughly 80% of them singletons. What was sequenced was PBMCs. J is TRBJ2-3 and V is TRBV4-1; D might be TRBD1 (5 bases). This TCR was sampled from a male donor in good health and CMV-seronegative. CDR3 sequence: CASSQTVLSSTDTQYF. The DNA of the CDR3 is TGCGCCAGCAGCCAGACAGTTCTCTCTAGCACAGATACGCAGTATTTT.